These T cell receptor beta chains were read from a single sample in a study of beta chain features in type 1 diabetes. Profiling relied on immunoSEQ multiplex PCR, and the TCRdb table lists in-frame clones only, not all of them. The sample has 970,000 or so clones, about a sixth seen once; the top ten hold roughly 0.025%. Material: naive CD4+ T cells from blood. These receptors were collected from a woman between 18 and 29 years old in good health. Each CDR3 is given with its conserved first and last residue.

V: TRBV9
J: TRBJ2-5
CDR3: CASSARPAREETQYF

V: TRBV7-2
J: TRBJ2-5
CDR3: CASSFLETQYF

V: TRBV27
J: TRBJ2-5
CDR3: CASSLTGVETQYF

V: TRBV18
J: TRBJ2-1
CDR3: CASSPPGLADSYNEQFF

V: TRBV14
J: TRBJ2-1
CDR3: CASSHPSASGHSYNEQFF

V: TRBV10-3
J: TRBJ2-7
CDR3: CAIRETSGPEEQYF

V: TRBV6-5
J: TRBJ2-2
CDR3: CASMRQGGTGELFF

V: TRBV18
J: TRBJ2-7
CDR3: CASSPGQSYEQYF

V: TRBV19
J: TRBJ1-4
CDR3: CASSKGTAGEKLFF

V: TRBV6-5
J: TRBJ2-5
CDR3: CASSYSPGTAETQYF

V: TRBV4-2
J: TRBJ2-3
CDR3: CASSQDIGTDTQYF

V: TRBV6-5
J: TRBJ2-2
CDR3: CASSYHHPATGELFF

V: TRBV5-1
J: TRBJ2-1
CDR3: CASRWSSSADEQFF

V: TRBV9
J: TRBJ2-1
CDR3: CASSVAPDRGEQFF

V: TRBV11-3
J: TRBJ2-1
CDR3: CASRLRDSDEQFF

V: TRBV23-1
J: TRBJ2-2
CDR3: CASSQSNPAALGRANTGELFF